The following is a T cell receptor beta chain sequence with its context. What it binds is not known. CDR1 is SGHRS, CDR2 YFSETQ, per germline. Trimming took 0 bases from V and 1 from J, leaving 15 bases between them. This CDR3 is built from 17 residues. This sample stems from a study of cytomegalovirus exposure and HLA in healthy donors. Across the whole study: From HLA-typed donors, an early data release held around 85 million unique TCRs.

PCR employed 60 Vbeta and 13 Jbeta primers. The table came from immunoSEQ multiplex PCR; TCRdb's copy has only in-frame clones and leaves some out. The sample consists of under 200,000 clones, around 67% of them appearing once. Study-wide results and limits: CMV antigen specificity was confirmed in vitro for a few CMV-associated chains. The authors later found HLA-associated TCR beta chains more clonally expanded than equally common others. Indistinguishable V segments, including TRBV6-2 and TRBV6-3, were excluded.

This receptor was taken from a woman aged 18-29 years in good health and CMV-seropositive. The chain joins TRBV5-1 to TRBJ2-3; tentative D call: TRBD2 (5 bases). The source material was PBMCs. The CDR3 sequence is CASSLVAGIYGTDTQYF. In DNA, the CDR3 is TGCGCCAGCAGCTTGGTTGCCGGGATTTATGGCACAGATACGCAGTATTTT.